This entry lists 10 T cell receptor beta chains sequenced from one sample in a study of shared clonotypes between healthy human individuals (TCRdb year 2020). Library creation used the immunoSEQ multiplex PCR assay. This immuneACCESS table, as held by TCRdb, lists in-frame sequences with V and J called but not all clones. Of the missing ones, under half trace to an unresolved V gene in checked studies; the others have no known cause. The sample table records approximately 2.5 million clones; around 94% of these occur just once. Of the sample, under 0.15% is held by the ten largest clones. The material sequenced was naive CD4+ T cells sorted from blood. Read against the paper, the sample's cell subset or site label means: CD45RA+ positively selected. The receptors come from a man younger than 35 in good health.

J is TRBJ1-2 and V is TRBV2, with TRBD1 matching 9 bases. The trim removed 6 bases at V and 6 bases at J, leaving 5 bases unmatched. CDR3 length: 13 residues. CDR1 SNHLY and CDR2 FYNNEI come from the germline V gene. The CDR3 loop is CASRPQGADGYTF. CDR3 bases: TGTGCCAGCAGACCACAGGGGGCAGATGGCTACACCTTC.

V gene TRBV30 combines with J gene TRBJ2-7, with 7 bases fitting TRBD2. The ends lost 3 bases at V and 2 bases at J; junction bases unmatched: 4. CDR1 is GTSNPN and CDR2 is SVGIG in the germline V gene (reference sequence). The CDR3 length is 13 residues. The DNA for the CDR3 is TGTGCCTGGAGCTCGCTAGCGGCCTACGAGCAGTACTTC. Protein: CAWSSLAAYEQYF.

A single count supports this clone. The chain joins TRBV2 to TRBJ2-7, with 10 bases lining up with TRBD2. V shed 8 bases and J 2 bases; nucleotides not matched to a gene: 6. Germline assignment: CDR1 SNHLY and CDR2 FYNNEI. There are 14 residues in the CDR3. CDR3 in amino acids: CASSTLAGAYEQYF. For the CDR3, the DNA is TGTGCCAGCTCCACGCTAGCGGGAGCCTACGAGCAGTACTTC.

This chain uses TRBV19 with TRBJ1-2, with D tentatively TRBD1 (5 bases). This CDR3 comprises 14 residues. The germline V gene encodes CDR1 LNHDA and CDR2 SQIVND (reference sequence). Trimming removed 6 bases at V and 6 bases at J, with 17 bases between. CDR3 in amino acids: CASSSFRVTDGYTF. As DNA, the CDR3 is TGTGCCAGTAGCTCATTCAGGGTAACAGATGGCTACACCTTC. The full variable domain, with the rest looked up from reference TRBV19 and TRBJ1-2, is DGGITQSPKYLFRKEGQNVTLSCEQNLNHDAMYWYRQDPGQGLRLIYYSQIVNDFQKGDIAEGYSVSREKKESFPLTVTSAQKNPTAFYLCASSSFRVTDGYTFGSGTRLTVV.

This CDR3 reads CASSTHGDRDGYTF. In DNA, the CDR3 is TGTGCCAGCAGTACACACGGGGACAGGGATGGCTACACCTTC. The V gene is TRBV28, the J gene TRBJ1-2; TRBD1 aligns across 9 bases. Germline CDR1 reads MDHEN; CDR2 reads SYDVKM. The J segment lost 6 bases and the V segment lost 5 bases, leaving 7 bases of the junction unmatched. The CDR3 length is 14 residues.

Note on this clone: The sample has other DNA sequences that encode this CDR3 too. J is TRBJ2-1 and V is TRBV18; D perhaps matches TRBD2 (6 bases). Trimming shortened V by 3 bases and J by 4 bases, and 10 bases separated the two germline ends. This CDR3 is 14 amino acids long. Per germline, CDR1 KGHSH and CDR2 LQKENI. CDR3 in amino acids: CASSPGLSYNEQFF. The DNA of the CDR3 is TGTGCCAGCTCACCGGGACTTTCTTACAATGAGCAGTTCTTC.

V gene TRBV30 combines with J gene TRBJ2-5; 11 nucleotides agree with TRBD2. Germline CDR1 is GTSNPN and CDR2 is SVGIG (reference sequence). The CDR3 is 15 residues long. The junction had 4 bases not matched to a gene; V was cut back by 2 bases and J by 2 bases. The chain's CDR3 is CAWSRSSGRQETQYF. CDR3 in DNA: TGTGCCTGGAGTAGGTCTAGCGGGAGGCAAGAGACCCAGTACTTC.

This clone was found once. In DNA, the CDR3 is TGTGCCAGCAGCTTACGGACTAGCGGGACCTACGAGCAGTACTTC. Amino acid sequence: CASSLRTSGTYEQYF. The chain has TRBV11-2 and TRBJ2-7; 12 positions match TRBD2. V was pared by 2 bases and J by 2 bases, with 1 base of the junction left unmatched. CDR3 size: 15 residues. Germline CDR1 reads SGHAT; CDR2 reads FQNNGV.

The genes are TRBV6-6 and TRBJ2-5; D possibly corresponds to TRBD2 (6 bases). This CDR3 region has 14 residues. Germline V gene data show CDR1 as MNHNY and CDR2 as SVGAGI (reference sequence). The germline V and J ends were trimmed by 11 bases and 2 bases, with 18 bases remaining between them. The CDR3 bases are TGTGCCTCGGCGGGGATGGCAGTTCAAGAGACCCAGTACTTC. Its translation is CASAGMAVQETQYF.

Here the CDR3 DNA reads TGTGCCAGCATTGGAGCGGGGGGGAGCTCCTACGAGCAGTACTTC. It yields the protein CASIGAGGSSYEQYF. The V call is TRBV28, the J call TRBJ2-7; 10 nucleotides align to TRBD2. The CDR3 length is 15 residues. V was pared by 7 bases and J by 0 bases, with 6 bases of the junction left unmatched. Germline V gene data show CDR1 as MDHEN and CDR2 as SYDVKM.